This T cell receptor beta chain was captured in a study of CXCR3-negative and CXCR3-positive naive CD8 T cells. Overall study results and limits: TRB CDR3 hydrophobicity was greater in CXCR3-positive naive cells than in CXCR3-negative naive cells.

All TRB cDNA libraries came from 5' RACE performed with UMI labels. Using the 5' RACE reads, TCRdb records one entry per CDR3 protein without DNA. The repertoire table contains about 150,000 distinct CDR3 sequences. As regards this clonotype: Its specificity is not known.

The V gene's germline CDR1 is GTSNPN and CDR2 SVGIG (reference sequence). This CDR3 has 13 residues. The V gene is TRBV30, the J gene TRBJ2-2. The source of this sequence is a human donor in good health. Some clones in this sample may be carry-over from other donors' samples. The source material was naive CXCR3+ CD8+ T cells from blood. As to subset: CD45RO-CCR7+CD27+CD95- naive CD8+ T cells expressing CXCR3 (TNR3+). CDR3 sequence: CAWRGFAVGELFF.